These T cell receptor beta chains were read from a single sample in a study of blood T cell repertoires in COVID-19. The repertoire was sequenced with immunoSEQ multiplex PCR; TCRdb's copy has only in-frame clones and lacks some. The sample contains about 200,000 clones, about 85% of which appear only once. Sequencing was done on a sample of peripheral blood. These receptors originate from a woman aged 80 or over with acute or convalescent COVID-19. Each CDR3 is given with its conserved first and last residue. Fields, in order: J gene, V gene, CDR3 protein.

J: TRBJ2-1
V: TRBV30
CDR3: CAWSDFRLSSYNEQFF

J: TRBJ2-3
V: TRBV7-2
CDR3: CASSYLAGGITDTQYF

J: TRBJ2-3
V: TRBV18
CDR3: CASSPGAETMGTDTQYF

J: TRBJ2-7
V: TRBV7-2
CDR3: CASSFLAGDSYEQYF

J: TRBJ1-2
V: TRBV11-2
CDR3: CASSPGAVGYGYTF

J: TRBJ1-1
V: TRBV4-2
CDR3: CASSQEGTGNTEAFF

J: TRBJ2-2
V: TRBV9
CDR3: CASSAELTSATGELFF

J: TRBJ2-1
V: TRBV7-3
CDR3: CASSLRLDSYNEQFF

J: TRBJ1-1
V: TRBV23-1
CDR3: CASSQSWTPLPGPYNTEAFF

J: TRBJ1-2
V: TRBV2
CDR3: CASTVAILRGYTF

J: TRBJ2-2
V: TRBV11-2
CDR3: CASSLGLTGELFF

J: TRBJ1-5
V: TRBV12-5
CDR3: CASPRTANQPQHF

J: TRBJ2-1
V: TRBV7-9
CDR3: CASSPLSGRHRYNEQFF

J: TRBJ1-1
V: TRBV29-1
CDR3: CSVGLTGGTEAFF

J: TRBJ2-7
V: TRBV5-1
CDR3: CASSPNLAGAGEQYF

J: TRBJ2-1
V: TRBV7-9
CDR3: CASSLGAHNEQFF

J: TRBJ2-1
V: TRBV3-1/TRBV3-2
CDR3: CASSPPRGSSYNEQFF